Listed below are T cell receptor beta chains from one sample, sequenced in a study of blood T cell repertoires in COVID-19. Generated by immunoSEQ multiplex PCR, the TCRdb table keeps only in-frame clones and is missing some. The profile shows some 250,000 clones, approximately 84% of them singletons. Material for sequencing was peripheral blood. These receptors originate from a woman aged 30 to 39 who had recovered from COVID-19. CDR3s include the opening cysteine and the closing phenylalanine or tryptophan. D genes are given only for firm matches. Clone size, where shown, is once, few, many, or a class for clones that have expanded.

D | J | size | V | CDR3 | DNA
TRBD2 | TRBJ2-7 | . | TRBV4-3 | CASSQDTRGGLYEQYF | TGCGCCAGCAGCCAAGATACGCGGGGGGGCCTGTACGAGCAGTACTTC
. | TRBJ1-1 | . | TRBV10-3 | CAIRSSSGDTEAFF | TGTGCCATCCGTTCTAGTTCCGGGGACACTGAAGCTTTCTTT
. | TRBJ2-7 | few | TRBV2 | CASSDRRTTSYEQYF | TGTGCCAGCAGTGACCGCAGGACAACCTCCTACGAGCAGTACTTC
TRBD1 | TRBJ1-2 | . | TRBV10-3 | CAISGAGTALSYGYTF | TGTGCCATCAGTGGGGCCGGGACAGCACTATCCTATGGCTACACCTTC
. | TRBJ1-1 | . | TRBV9 | CASSVNPRGSMNTEAFF | TGTGCCAGCAGCGTAAACCCTCGGGGGTCCATGAACACTGAAGCTTTCTTT
TRBD2 | TRBJ2-7 | . | TRBV7-8 | CASSPRLSGGTPYEQYF | TGTGCCAGCAGCCCACGTCTTAGCGGGGGGACACCCTACGAGCAGTACTTC
TRBD1 | TRBJ1-2 | . | TRBV5-4 | CASSSRDRGRYGYTF | TGTGCCAGCAGCTCGAGGGACAGGGGTCGCTATGGCTACACCTTC
. | TRBJ1-2 | . | TRBV19 | CASNTPPGGYTF | TGTGCCAGCAATACACCTCCGGGAGGCTACACCTTC
TRBD1 | TRBJ1-1 | . | TRBV27 | CASSSPGTGAFF | TGTGCCAGCAGTTCCCCGGGGACAGGGGCTTTCTTT
TRBD2 | TRBJ2-3 | . | TRBV9 | CASSVGLAGGSDTQYF | TGTGCCAGCAGCGTTGGACTAGCGGGGGGCTCAGATACGCAGTATTTT
. | TRBJ2-3 | . | TRBV5-4 | CATKLRGARERADTQYF | TGTGCCACCAAGCTGCGGGGTGCCAGGGAGAGGGCAGATACGCAGTATTTT
. | TRBJ1-2 | . | TRBV5-1 | CASSLDTPNYGYTF | TGCGCCAGCAGCTTGGACACCCCTAACTATGGCTACACCTTC
TRBD1 | TRBJ2-3 | once | TRBV7-9 | CASRLNPGQGRDTQYF | TGTGCCAGCAGGTTAAATCCGGGACAGGGTAGAGATACGCAGTATTTT
TRBD2 | TRBJ2-2 | . | TRBV9 | CASSTPVVVGGAAGELFF | TGTGCCAGCAGCACCCCCGTTGTCGTCGGGGGGGCCGCCGGGGAGCTGTTTTTT
. | TRBJ2-7 | medium-sized | TRBV14 | CASSSHQGSEQYF | TGTGCCAGCAGCTCTCATCAGGGATCCGAGCAGTACTTC
TRBD2 | TRBJ2-1 | . | TRBV6-5 | CASRLLAGGIAEQFF | TGTGCCAGCAGGCTTTTAGCGGGGGGAATAGCCGAGCAGTTCTTC
. | TRBJ2-5 | . | TRBV6-1 | CASSERLRLAETQYF | TGTGCCAGCAGTGAAAGGCTCAGGCTCGCGGAGACCCAGTACTTC
TRBD1 | TRBJ1-5 | . | TRBV2 | CASSEVGQSNQPQHF | TGTGCCAGCAGTGAAGTGGGACAGAGCAATCAGCCCCAGCATTTT
. | TRBJ1-2 | . | TRBV6-6 | CASSYVTGLGGYTF | TGTGCCAGCAGTTACGTGACAGGATTGGGGGGCTACACCTTC
. | TRBJ1-6 | once | TRBV25-1 | CASSEYKGANSPLHF | TGTGCCAGCAGTGAATATAAGGGAGCTAATTCACCCCTCCACTTT
. | TRBJ1-4 | . | TRBV7-2 | CASSLGTTGEKLFF | TGTGCCAGCAGCTTAGGAACCACGGGAGAAAAACTGTTTTTT
TRBD1 | TRBJ1-2 | . | TRBV7-2 | CASSWDRGPYGYTF | TGTGCCAGCAGCTGGGACAGGGGCCCATATGGCTACACCTTC
. | TRBJ2-5 | . | TRBV5-1 | CASSFPDQETQYF | TGCGCCAGCAGCTTTCCAGACCAAGAGACCCAGTACTTC
. | TRBJ2-7 | . | TRBV12-5 | CASAPLVLDEQYF | TGTGCTAGTGCCCCACTAGTTCTGGACGAGCAGTACTTC
. | TRBJ2-1 | . | TRBV27 | CASSFLTAYNEQFF | TGTGCCAGCAGTTTTTTGACAGCTTACAATGAGCAGTTCTTC
. | TRBJ1-1 | . | TRBV5-1 | CASSRTGNTEAFF | TGCGCCAGCAGCCGTACAGGGAACACTGAAGCTTTCTTT
. | TRBJ1-2 | . | TRBV28 | CASSSPFSQSGWYGYTF | TGTGCCAGCAGTTCACCTTTCTCGCAGTCGGGTTGGTATGGCTACACCTTC
TRBD1 | TRBJ1-4 | . | TRBV29-1 | CSVSGQINEKLFF | TGCAGCGTTTCGGGACAGATAAATGAAAAACTGTTTTTT
. | TRBJ2-3 | . | TRBV5-6 | CASSLMGGGTDTQYF | TGTGCCAGCAGCTTGATGGGGGGTGGCACAGATACGCAGTATTTT
. | TRBJ2-5 | . | TRBV9 | CASSVAEGETQYF | TGTGCCAGCAGCGTAGCGGAGGGGGAGACCCAGTACTTC
TRBD1 | TRBJ1-2 | . | TRBV5-4 | CASSLRQGDYGYTF | TGTGCCAGCAGCTTAAGACAGGGGGACTATGGCTACACCTTC
. | TRBJ1-2 | . | TRBV11-2 | CASSLGVQDYGYTF | TGTGCCAGCAGCTTAGGGGTCCAGGACTATGGCTACACCTTC
. | TRBJ1-1 | once | TRBV2 | CASSTTTRPPNTEAFF | TGTGCCAGCAGTACCACTACAAGGCCCCCTAACACTGAAGCTTTCTTT
TRBD1 | TRBJ1-2 | . | TRBV15 | CATSVELTGHNYYGYTF | TGTGCCACCAGCGTGGAGTTGACAGGGCATAATTATTATGGCTACACCTTC
. | TRBJ1-1 | . | TRBV7-9 | CASSTEGQNTEAFF | TGTGCCAGCAGCACGGAGGGGCAGAACACTGAAGCTTTCTTT
TRBD1 | TRBJ1-2 | . | TRBV7-2 | CASSLKGAPVYGYTF | TGTGCCAGCAGCTTAAAGGGGGCGCCGGTCTATGGCTACACCTTC
TRBD1 | TRBJ2-7 | once | TRBV19 | CASWGSHTGTGIYEQYF | TGTGCCAGTTGGGGTTCCCACACCGGGACAGGGATCTACGAGCAGTACTTC
TRBD2 | TRBJ2-7 | . | TRBV7-8 | CASSYSGGASYEQYF | TGTGCCAGCAGCTATAGCGGGGGCGCCTCCTACGAGCAGTACTTC
TRBD1 | TRBJ1-2 | . | TRBV7-9 | CASSLRTGGSDGYTF | TGTGCCAGCAGCCTGAGGACAGGGGGTTCGGATGGCTACACCTTC
TRBD1 | TRBJ1-5 | . | TRBV6-5 | CASSPRTGGQPQHF | TGTGCCAGCAGTCCCCGGACAGGGGGTCAGCCCCAGCATTTT